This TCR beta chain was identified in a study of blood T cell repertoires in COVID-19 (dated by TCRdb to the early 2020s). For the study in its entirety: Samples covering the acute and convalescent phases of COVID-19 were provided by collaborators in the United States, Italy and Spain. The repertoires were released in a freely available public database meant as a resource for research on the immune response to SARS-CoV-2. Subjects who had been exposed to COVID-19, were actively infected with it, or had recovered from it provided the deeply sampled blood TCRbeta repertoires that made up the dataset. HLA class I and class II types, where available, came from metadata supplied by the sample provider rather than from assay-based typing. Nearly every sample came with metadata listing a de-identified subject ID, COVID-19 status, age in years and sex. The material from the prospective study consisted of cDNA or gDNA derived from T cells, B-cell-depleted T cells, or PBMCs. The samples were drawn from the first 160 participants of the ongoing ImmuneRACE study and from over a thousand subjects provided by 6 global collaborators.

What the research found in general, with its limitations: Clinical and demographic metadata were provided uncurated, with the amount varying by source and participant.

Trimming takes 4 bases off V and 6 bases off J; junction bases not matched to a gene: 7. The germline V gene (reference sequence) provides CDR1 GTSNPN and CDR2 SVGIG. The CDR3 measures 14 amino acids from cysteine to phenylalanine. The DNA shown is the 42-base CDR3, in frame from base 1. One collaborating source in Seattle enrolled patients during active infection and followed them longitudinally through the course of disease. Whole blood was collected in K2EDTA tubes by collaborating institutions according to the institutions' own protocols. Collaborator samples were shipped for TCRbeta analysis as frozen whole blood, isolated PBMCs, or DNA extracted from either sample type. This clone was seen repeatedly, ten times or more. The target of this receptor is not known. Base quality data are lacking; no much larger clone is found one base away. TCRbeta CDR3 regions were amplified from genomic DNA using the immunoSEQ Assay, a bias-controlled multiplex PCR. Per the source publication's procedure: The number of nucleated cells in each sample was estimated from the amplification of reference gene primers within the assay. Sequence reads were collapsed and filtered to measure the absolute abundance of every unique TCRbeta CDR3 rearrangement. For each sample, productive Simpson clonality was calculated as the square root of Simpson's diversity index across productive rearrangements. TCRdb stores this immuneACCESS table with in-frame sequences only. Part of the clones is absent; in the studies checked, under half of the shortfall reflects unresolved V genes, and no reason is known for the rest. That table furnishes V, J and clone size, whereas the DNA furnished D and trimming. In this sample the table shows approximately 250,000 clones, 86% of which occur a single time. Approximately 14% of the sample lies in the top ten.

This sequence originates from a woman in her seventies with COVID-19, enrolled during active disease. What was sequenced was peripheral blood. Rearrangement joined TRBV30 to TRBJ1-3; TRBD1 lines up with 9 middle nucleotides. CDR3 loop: CAWIPGTGINTIYF. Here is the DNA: TGTGCCTGGATACCCGGGACAGGGATAAACACCATATATTTT.